This TCR beta chain was found in a study of T cell responses to AZD1222 COVID-19 vaccine. As concerns this clone: Its antigen remains unidentified.

Regarding the study as a whole: Recipients of AZD1222 seropositive at baseline numbered only six or seven. Clonal diversity may have been underestimated in mostly white British donors.

Germline V lookup: CDR1 KGHSY, CDR2 FQNENV. Trimming cost V 0 bases and J 7 bases, with 13 bases left between them. This CDR3 is built from 15 residues. Assay used: immunoSEQ multiplex PCR; TCRdb lists only in-frame clones, some missing. The data contain around 160,000 clones, 80% to 90% of them singletons. The sequence derives from an adult in good health. The sequenced sample was peripheral blood, obtained on day 0 of AZD1222 vaccination. The chain links TRBV16 to TRBJ2-4; the D gene is possibly TRBD2 (6 bases). Here the CDR3 DNA reads TGTGCCAGCAGCCAATCATCCGGGAGCTGGAACATTCAGTACTTC. It translates to CASSQSSGSWNIQYF.